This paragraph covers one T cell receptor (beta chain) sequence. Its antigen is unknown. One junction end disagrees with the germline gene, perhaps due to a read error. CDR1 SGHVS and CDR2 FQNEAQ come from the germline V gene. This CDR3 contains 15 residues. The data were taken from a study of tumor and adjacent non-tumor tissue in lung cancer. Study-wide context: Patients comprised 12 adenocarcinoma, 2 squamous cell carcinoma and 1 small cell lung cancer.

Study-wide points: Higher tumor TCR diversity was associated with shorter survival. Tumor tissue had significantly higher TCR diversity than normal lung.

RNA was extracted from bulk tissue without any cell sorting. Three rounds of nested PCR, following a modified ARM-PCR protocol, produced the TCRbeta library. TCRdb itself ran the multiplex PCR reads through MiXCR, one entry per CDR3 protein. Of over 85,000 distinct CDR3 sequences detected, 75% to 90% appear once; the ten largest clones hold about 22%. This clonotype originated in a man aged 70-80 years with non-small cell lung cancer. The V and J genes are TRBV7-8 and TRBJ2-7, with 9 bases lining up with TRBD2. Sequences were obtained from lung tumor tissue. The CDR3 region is CAGSPISGGSYEQYF. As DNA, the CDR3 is TGTGCCGGCAGCCCGATTAGCGGGGGTTCCTACGAGCAGTACTTC.